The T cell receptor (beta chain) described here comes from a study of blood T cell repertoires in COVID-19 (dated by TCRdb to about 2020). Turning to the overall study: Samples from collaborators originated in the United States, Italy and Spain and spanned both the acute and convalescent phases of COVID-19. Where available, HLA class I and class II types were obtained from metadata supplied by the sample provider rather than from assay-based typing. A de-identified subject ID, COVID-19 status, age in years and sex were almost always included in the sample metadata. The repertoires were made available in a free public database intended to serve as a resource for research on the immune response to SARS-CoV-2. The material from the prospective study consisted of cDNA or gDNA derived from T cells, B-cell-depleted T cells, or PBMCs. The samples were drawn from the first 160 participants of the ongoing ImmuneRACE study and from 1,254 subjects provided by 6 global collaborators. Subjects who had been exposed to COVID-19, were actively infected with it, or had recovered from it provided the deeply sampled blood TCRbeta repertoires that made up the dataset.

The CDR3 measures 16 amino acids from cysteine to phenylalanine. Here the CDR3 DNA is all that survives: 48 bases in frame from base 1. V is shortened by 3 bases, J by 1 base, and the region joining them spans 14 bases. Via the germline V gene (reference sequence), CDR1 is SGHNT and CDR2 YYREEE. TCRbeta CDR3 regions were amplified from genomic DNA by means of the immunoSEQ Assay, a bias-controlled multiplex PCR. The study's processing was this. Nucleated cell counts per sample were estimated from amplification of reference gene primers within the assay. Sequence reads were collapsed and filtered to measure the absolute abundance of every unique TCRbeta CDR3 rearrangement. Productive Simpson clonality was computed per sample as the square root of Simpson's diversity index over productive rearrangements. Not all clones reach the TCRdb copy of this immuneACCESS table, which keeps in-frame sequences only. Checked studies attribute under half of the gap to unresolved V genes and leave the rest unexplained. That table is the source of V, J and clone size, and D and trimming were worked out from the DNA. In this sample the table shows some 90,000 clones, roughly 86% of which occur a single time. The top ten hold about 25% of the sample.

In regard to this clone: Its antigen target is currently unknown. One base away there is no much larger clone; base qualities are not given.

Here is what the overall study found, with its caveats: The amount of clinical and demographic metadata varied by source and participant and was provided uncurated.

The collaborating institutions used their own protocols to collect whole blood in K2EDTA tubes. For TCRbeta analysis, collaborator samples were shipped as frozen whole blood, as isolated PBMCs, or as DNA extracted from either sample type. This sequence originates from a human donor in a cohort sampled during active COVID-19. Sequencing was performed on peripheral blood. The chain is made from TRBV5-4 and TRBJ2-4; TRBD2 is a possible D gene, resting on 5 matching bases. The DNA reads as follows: TGTGCCAGCAGCTCCGGACCGGAGGCGGCCAAAAACATTCAGTACTTC. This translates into CASSSGPEAAKNIQYF.